In its sample, the clone carrying this T cell receptor (beta chain) was seen a few times. No antigen is known for it. This sample is part of a study of post-analysis software for immune sequencing data. Study details: Disease trajectories encompassed relapsing-remitting, secondary progressive and progressive-relapsing multiple sclerosis. Study findings and constraints: Five or six TRBV segments, TRBV5-6, TRBV5-1 and TRBV20-1 among them, were found more frequent in patients than controls. By F measure, strong co-clustering occurred among samples prepared in the same batch. Significantly lower normalized Chao1 diversity was seen in multiple sclerosis patients than in controls.

cDNA libraries of TCR beta carried unique molecular identifiers. Approximately 550,000 cDNA molecules came from 1 to 10 million T cells. TCRdb processed the PCR reads anew with MiXCR; each CDR3 protein has one entry. The sample lists roughly 580,000 distinct CDR3 sequences, 44% occurring once. Germline lookup yields CDR1 SQVTM and CDR2 ANQGSEA. V lost 5 bases, J lost 5 bases, and 13 bases lay in between. The CDR3 spans 13 residues. The sequencing input was blood. This rearrangement joins TRBV29-1 to TRBJ2-1; possibly TRBD2 for D (6 bases). This sequence was found in a girl between 5 and 17 years old with multiple sclerosis. CDR3 sequence: CSVTGTDDNEQFF. The CDR3 region has the DNA TGCAGCGTTACCGGGACTGATGACAATGAGCAGTTCTTC.